This TCR beta chain stems from a study of T cell responses to AZD1222 COVID-19 vaccine. This table comes from immunoSEQ multiplex PCR, and its TCRdb copy is limited to in-frame clones, with some not included. Found here are some 120,000 clones, 90% to 95% of them singletons; the top ten hold approximately 2.8%. Findings of the study overall: Just a handful of people given AZD1222 tested seropositive at baseline. Spike-specific TCR depth and breadth grew after two AZD1222 doses. No day 14 peak samples; only post-peak repertoires were characterized.

With regard to this clone: The antigen is not known.

Looked up from germline, CDR1 is SGHRS and CDR2 is YFSETQ. CDR3 length: 14 residues. With 2 bases clipped from V and 6 bases from J, the junction kept 2 bases outside the gene matches. The TCR comes from an adult in good health. Sequenced here: peripheral blood, sampled on day 0 of AZD1222 vaccination. This chain links TRBV5-1 with TRBJ1-4, with 9 bases fitting TRBD1. CDR3 sequence (DNA): TGCGCCAGCAGCTTAGACAGGGGGGATGAAAAACTGTTTTTT. Amino acid sequence: CASSLDRGDEKLFF.